Below, 21 T cell receptor beta chains from the same sample are listed, as sequenced in a study of cytomegalovirus exposure and HLA in healthy donors. The PCR made use of 60 Vbeta and 13 Jbeta primers. Libraries were prepared by immunoSEQ multiplex PCR; TCRdb keeps only in-frame clonotypes and omits some of them. The repertoire consists of about 150,000 clones, with more than 60% occurring once and the leading ten covering around 3.6%. The sample taken for sequencing was PBMCs. These receptors were taken from a woman in her thirties or forties in good health and CMV-seronegative.

V and J are TRBV19 and TRBJ2-5; tentative D call: TRBD2 (6 bases). Per the germline V gene, CDR1 is LNHDA and CDR2 is SQIVND (reference sequence). Trimming removed 3 bases from V and 4 bases from J, with 15 bases in between. This CDR3 contains 15 residues. The CDR3 protein is CASSMGPGSRETQYF. Here the CDR3 DNA reads TGTGCCAGTAGTATGGGCCCCGGGAGTCGAGAGACCCAGTACTTC.

The rearrangement uses TRBV28 and TRBJ1-1; 7 nucleotides line up with TRBD1. With V trimmed by 5 bases and J by 6 bases, 6 bases remained unmatched. The CDR3 loop spans 13 amino acids. Germline CDR1 is MDHEN and CDR2 is SYDVKM. The CDR3 here is CASSKQGLAEAFF. The CDR3, as DNA: TGTGCCAGCAGTAAACAGGGGTTAGCTGAAGCTTTCTTT.

The table lists this clone with a few counts. This rearrangement joins TRBV29-1 to TRBJ1-1, with TRBD1 as a possible D gene (5 bases). The V gene lost 4 bases and the J gene lost 1 base, with 7 bases spanning the gap. The CDR3 has 12 residues. Germline V lookup: CDR1 SQVTM, CDR2 ANQGSEA. In DNA form, the CDR3 reads TGCAGCGTTGCCCAGGGGAACACTGAAGCTTTCTTT. This sequence encodes CSVAQGNTEAFF.

The chain joins TRBV6-1 to TRBJ1-5; D ambiguous. Between the trimmed V and J ends, which lost 3 bases and 4 bases, there was a span of 13 bases. CDR1 is MNHNS, CDR2 SASEGT, per germline. The CDR3 sequence is 15 residues long. In nucleotides, the CDR3 is TGTGCCAGCAGTGACAAAGGGAGGCGGAATCAGCCCCAGCATTTT. This gives the protein CASSDKGRRNQPQHF.

This clone was counted a single time. The J gene is TRBJ1-5, the V gene TRBV6-1; D is undetermined. The CDR3 length is 13 residues. Per germline, CDR1 MNHNS and CDR2 SASEGT. The V gene lost 11 bases and the J gene lost 0 bases, with 11 bases spanning the gap. For the CDR3, the DNA is TGTGCCCTATCTTGGGCTAGCAATCAGCCCCAGCATTTT. It encodes CALSWASNQPQHF.

The genes are TRBV6-6 and TRBJ2-5; perhaps TRBD2 as D (6 bases). The CDR3 consists of 15 residues. From germline, CDR1 is MNHNY and CDR2 SVGAGI (reference sequence). V lost 4 bases, J lost 5 bases, and 17 bases lay in between. This CDR3 reads CASSSRRDSWETQYF. The CDR3 region has the DNA TGTGCCAGCAGTTCTCGGCGGGACTCTTGGGAGACCCAGTACTTC.

In DNA, the CDR3 is TGTGCCAGCAGTGAATTGGTAGCGGTCACAGATACGCAGTATTTT. Its translation: CASSELVAVTDTQYF. V usage is TRBV2 and J usage is TRBJ2-3; TRBD2 might be the D (6 bases). This CDR3 comprises 15 residues. Trimming shortened V by 2 bases and J by 2 bases, and 11 bases separated the two germline ends. Germline CDR1 SNHLY, CDR2 FYNNEI. The full variable domain, with the rest looked up from reference TRBV2 and TRBJ2-3, is EPEVTQTPSHQVTQMGQEVILRCVPISNHLYFYWYRQILGQKVEFLVSFYNNEISEKSEIFDDQFSVERPDGSNFTLKIRSTKLEDSAMYFCASSELVAVTDTQYFGPGTRLTVL.

The chain is built from TRBV7-8 and TRBJ1-1, with D uncertain. The ends were cut back, 2 bases at V and 5 bases at J, with 18 bases in the middle. CDR1 is SGHVS and CDR2 is FQNEAQ in the germline V gene. The CDR3 consists of 16 residues. CDR3 loop: CASSLSRAGGRTEAFF. Here the CDR3 DNA reads TGTGCCAGCAGCTTATCGCGGGCTGGAGGGCGAACTGAAGCTTTCTTT.

V gene TRBV30 combines with J gene TRBJ1-2, with 7 bases identical to TRBD1. The CDR3 length is 15 residues. Germline CDR1 is GTSNPN and CDR2 is SVGIG (reference sequence). Trimming took 0 bases from V and 8 from J; bases not matched to a gene: 12. The DNA for the CDR3 is TGTGCCTGGAGTGTATGGGACAGTGATGTGTCCGGCTACACCTTC. Its protein product is CAWSVWDSDVSGYTF.

This sequence joins TRBV2 and TRBJ2-5; 7 bases align to TRBD2. Per the germline V gene, CDR1 is SNHLY and CDR2 is FYNNEI. This CDR3 has 15 residues. The V and J ends lost 5 bases and 5 bases, in that order; junction bases with no gene match: 11. The CDR3, as DNA: TGTGCCAGCAGTTATAGCGGGTCCTCCAGGGAGACCCAGTACTTC. The encoded protein is CASSYSGSSRETQYF.

Of note for this clone: Compared with germline, one end of the junction differs, possibly owing to a read error. J is TRBJ1-1 and V is TRBV30; 12 bases are a match to TRBD1. Per the germline V gene, CDR1 is GTSNPN and CDR2 is SVGIG (reference sequence). The CDR3 has 13 amino acids. The CDR3 sequence is CAWSDRDRGRALF. CDR3 coding DNA: TGTGCCTGGAGTGACCGGGACAGGGGGCGGGCTCTCTTT.

The chain has TRBV6-6 and TRBJ2-1; D might be TRBD1 (6 bases). The CDR3 runs 15 residues. V was cut by 4 bases and J by 1 base, with 11 bases left in between. Germline CDR1 reads MNHNY; CDR2 reads SVGAGI (reference sequence). The CDR3 DNA is TGTGCCAGCAGTTTAAAGGGGACATCCTACAATGAGCAGTTCTTC. This sequence encodes CASSLKGTSYNEQFF.

The genes are TRBV10-3 and TRBJ1-3, with 8 bases aligning to TRBD1. V dropped 0 bases and J dropped 4; count of bases not matched to a gene: 2. Per the germline V gene, CDR1 is ENHRY and CDR2 is SYGVKD. CDR3 length: 15 amino acids. CDR3 DNA sequence: TGTGCCATCAGTGAGTCGGACAGGGTGGGAAACACCATATATTTT. This encodes CAISESDRVGNTIYF.

The chain couples TRBV6-1 to TRBJ2-7; 8 nucleotides align to TRBD1. This CDR3 comprises 16 residues. Per the germline V gene, CDR1 is MNHNS and CDR2 is SASEGT. With V trimmed by 4 bases and J by 1 base, 9 bases remained unmatched. In DNA, the CDR3 is TGTGCCAGCAGTGTGCCCCGGGACAGGCCGTCCTACGAGCAGTACTTC. Translation: CASSVPRDRPSYEQYF.

The chain has TRBV6-4 and TRBJ1-1; 7 positions agree with TRBD1. Germline V lookup: CDR1 MRHNA, CDR2 SNTAGT. The trim removed 6 bases at V and 1 base at J, leaving 5 bases unmatched. This CDR3 contains 14 residues. The CDR3 loop reads CASRAGTANTEAFF. CDR3 in DNA: TGTGCCAGCAGGGCCGGGACAGCGAACACTGAAGCTTTCTTT.

The J gene is TRBJ1-6, the V gene TRBV6-1, with TRBD1 matching 8 bases. The CDR3 length is 14 residues. CDR1 and CDR2 from the germline V gene are MNHNS and SASEGT. V trimming: 4 bases; J trimming: 9 bases; junction bases outside the gene matches: 5. CDR3 protein: CASSGQGFGSPLHF. The CDR3 nucleotides read TGTGCCAGCAGTGGACAGGGGTTTGGTTCACCCCTCCACTTT.

The chain uses TRBV5-1 and TRBJ2-2; TRBD2 aligns across 14 bases. The CDR3 totals 17 residues. Germline V gene lookup returns CDR1 SGHRS and CDR2 YFSETQ. V was pared by 4 bases and J by 5 bases, with 7 bases of the junction left unmatched. CDR3 residues: CASSPGLAGGRTGELFF. DNA of the CDR3: TGCGCCAGCAGCCCCGGACTAGCGGGAGGTCGGACCGGGGAGCTGTTTTTT.

V usage is TRBV5-1 and J usage is TRBJ2-7, with D perhaps matching TRBD2 (6 bases). With 4 bases removed from V and 4 bases from J, the gap between germline ends came to 27 bases. CDR1 and CDR2 (germline): SGHRS, YFSETQ. The CDR3 consists of 18 residues. The CDR3 DNA sequence: TGCGCCAGCAGCGATCCAGCCGGAGGACGCGGGATTTGGTACGAGCAGTACTTC. Amino acid sequence: CASSDPAGGRGIWYEQYF.

This clone has a single count. The chain uses TRBV2 and TRBJ1-1, with a weak D call TRBD1 (6 bases). Germline V gene sequence: CDR1 SNHLY, CDR2 FYNNEI. CDR3 size: 14 residues. V was clipped by 5 bases and J by 0 bases, with 10 bases between them. The CDR3 spells CASSWDTVNTEAFF. The DNA of the CDR3 is TGTGCCAGCAGTTGGGACACCGTGAACACTGAAGCTTTCTTT. Combining the CDR3 with reference TRBV2 and TRBJ1-1 gives the whole variable domain EPEVTQTPSHQVTQMGQEVILRCVPISNHLYFYWYRQILGQKVEFLVSFYNNEISEKSEIFDDQFSVERPDGSNFTLKIRSTKLEDSAMYFCASSWDTVNTEAFFGQGTRLTVV.

This chain joins TRBV19 and TRBJ2-3; TRBD2 aligns across 9 bases. This CDR3 region has 16 residues. Germline CDR1 is LNHDA and CDR2 is SQIVND (reference sequence). V was clipped by 5 bases and J by 1 base; unmatched bases: 7. The CDR3 DNA follows: TGTGCCAGTAGTGAGGCGGCTAGCGGGGGCACAGATACGCAGTATTTT. Encoded protein: CASSEAASGGTDTQYF.

CDR3 DNA sequence: TGCGCCAGCAGCTTTTCGAGAGGGCCCGATTTGGGCTACACCTTC. It specifies CASSFSRGPDLGYTF. The rearrangement uses TRBV5-1 and TRBJ1-2, with D unclear. The CDR3 spans 15 residues. Germline loops: CDR1 SGHRS, CDR2 YFSETQ. V lost 2 bases, J lost 8 bases, and 19 bases lay in between.